What follows are 19 T cell receptor beta chains derived from one specimen sequenced in a study of cytomegalovirus exposure and HLA in healthy donors. Primers included in the PCR were 60 Vbeta and 13 Jbeta primers. Some clones are missing from TCRdb's copy, which holds only in-frame ones; the method was immunoSEQ multiplex PCR. The profile shows over 65,000 clones, over 75% of them singletons. Sequencing used PBMCs. These receptors were taken from a man in his forties or fifties in good health and CMV-seronegative.

This sequence joins TRBV5-6 and TRBJ2-1; 9 bases match TRBD2. J lost 4 bases, V lost 4 bases, and 9 bases had no gene match. Germline assignment: CDR1 SGHDT and CDR2 YYEEEE. The CDR3 length is 16 residues. The CDR3 protein is CASSRQGSGGYNEQFF. As DNA, the CDR3 is TGTGCCAGCAGCCGCCAGGGTAGCGGGGGTTACAATGAGCAGTTCTTC.

The chain employs TRBV11-3 and TRBJ2-7, with a possible D match to TRBD1 (6 bases). The CDR3 totals 17 residues. V lost 1 base and J lost 0, with 16 bases in between. CDR1 and CDR2 (germline): SGHNT, YENEEA. CDR3 loop: CASSLGPGTSVSYEQYF. The CDR3 DNA reads as TGTGCCAGCAGCTTAGGGCCAGGGACATCAGTCTCCTACGAGCAGTACTTC. Variable domain in full (rest from reference TRBV11-3 and TRBJ2-7): EAGVVQSPRYKIIEKKQPVAFWCNPISGHNTLYWYLQNLGQGPELLIRYENEEAVDDSQLPKDRFSAERLKGVDSTLKIQPAELGDSAVYLCASSLGPGTSVSYEQYFGPGTRLTVT.

V gene TRBV7-2 combines with J gene TRBJ1-4, with 8 bases fitting TRBD1. V trimming: 5 bases; J trimming: 7 bases; junction bases outside the gene matches: 9. The germline gives CDR1 SGHTA, CDR2 FQGNSA. The CDR3 spans 15 residues. In nucleotides, the CDR3 is TGTGCCAGCAGCCGTCGACAGGGGACGGGTGAAAAACTGTTTTTT. It specifies CASSRRQGTGEKLFF.

The chain joins TRBV4-3 to TRBJ1-2; D gene ambiguous. V gave up 0 bases and J gave up 4 bases, with 9 bases separating them. The CDR3 contains 14 residues. Germline V gene data show CDR1 as LGHNA and CDR2 as YSLEER. CDR3 sequence (DNA): TGCGCCAGCAGCCAAGACCAGGTCTCCTATGGCTACACCTTC. Residues: CASSQDQVSYGYTF.

The chain employs TRBV28 and TRBJ2-5, with D possibly TRBD2 on 6 matching bases. This CDR3 is 12 amino acids long. The ends were cut back, 7 bases at V and 5 bases at J, with 11 bases in the middle. Germline lookup yields CDR1 MDHEN and CDR2 SYDVKM. The CDR3, as DNA: TGTGCCAGCATCGGGGGTATGGAGACCCAGTACTTC. Protein product: CASIGGMETQYF.

In nucleotides, the CDR3 is TGTGCCAGCACCCCCCCCGAGGAAACCTACGAGCAGTACTTC. This codes for CASTPPEETYEQYF. The V and J genes are TRBV27 and TRBJ2-5; no clear D gene. The tail of the sequence fits TRBJ2-7 better, so the J call may be wrong. The CDR3 loop spans 14 amino acids. Looked up from germline, CDR1 is MNHEY and CDR2 is SMNVEV (reference sequence).

The rearrangement joins TRBV4-2 to TRBJ2-7, with 11 positions matching TRBD1. The CDR3 totals 17 residues. The junction had 7 bases not matched to a gene; V was cut back by 0 bases and J by 3 bases. The germline V gene encodes CDR1 LGHNA and CDR2 YNFKEQ. The CDR3 nucleotides are TGTGCCAGCAGCCAAGAGTTGGCGGGACAGGGGGTCTACGAGCAGTACTTC. Amino acid sequence: CASSQELAGQGVYEQYF.

The chain links TRBV5-1 to TRBJ2-3; TRBD2 matches at 12 bases. This CDR3 spans 16 amino acids. Per germline, CDR1 SGHRS and CDR2 YFSETQ. After removal of 3 bases from V and 6 bases from J, the junction contained 8 bases not matched to a gene. The CDR3 spells CASSYGLAGWGDTQYF. CDR3 nucleotide sequence: TGCGCCAGCAGCTACGGACTAGCGGGGTGGGGGGATACGCAGTATTTT.

This chain uses TRBV9 with TRBJ1-2; D is perhaps TRBD1 (6 bases). The CDR3 runs 14 residues. CDR1 is SGDLS and CDR2 is YYNGEE in the germline V gene. With 3 bases removed from V and 8 bases from J, the gap between germline ends came to 17 bases. In DNA, the CDR3 is TGTGCCAGCAGCGCCCAGACGGGGGGCGAAGGCTACACCTTC. Residues: CASSAQTGGEGYTF.

This chain uses TRBV25-1 with TRBJ2-2; 13 nucleotides line up with TRBD2. The CDR3 runs to 16 residues. From germline, CDR1 is MGHDK and CDR2 SYGVNS. After removal of 1 base from V and 4 bases from J, the junction contained 0 bases not matched to a gene. CDR3 amino acids: CASSEWTSGGTGELFF. In DNA form, the CDR3 reads TGTGCCAGCAGTGAATGGACTAGCGGGGGCACCGGGGAGCTGTTTTTT.

The chain is built from TRBV5-1 and TRBJ1-3; TRBD1 is a possible D gene (5 bases). The CDR3 is 18 residues long. The germline V gene has CDR1 SGHRS and CDR2 YFSETQ. V was shortened by 0 bases and J by 3 bases, with 19 bases between the two germline ends. The CDR3 here is CASSLDAQGALGGNTIYF. CDR3 coding DNA: TGCGCCAGCAGCTTGGATGCCCAGGGTGCCCTCGGTGGAAACACCATATATTTT.

This clone was detected a few times. The V and J genes are TRBV4-3 and TRBJ2-3, with 14 bases identical to TRBD2. Germline trimming cut 0 bases from V and 2 bases from J; bases unmatched to any gene: 7. The CDR3 is 19 residues long. Germline lookup yields CDR1 LGHNA and CDR2 YSLEER. The CDR3 DNA is TGCGCCAGCAGCCAAGATTACGGACTAGCGGGGGGTCTCACAGATACGCAGTATTTT. Translating it yields CASSQDYGLAGGLTDTQYF.

A few counts support this clone. The chain employs TRBV7-9 and TRBJ2-1, with D possibly being TRBD1 (6 bases). CDR3 size: 16 residues. V was trimmed by 5 bases and J by 5 bases, leaving 19 bases between them. Per germline, CDR1 SEHNR and CDR2 FQNEAQ (reference sequence). In DNA form, the CDR3 reads TGTGCCAGCAGCACCTACCGGACAGACTCTAACAATGAGCAGTTCTTC. Its translation: CASSTYRTDSNNEQFF.

V is TRBV2 and J is TRBJ2-5, with TRBD2 identical over 15 bases. This CDR3 is 16 amino acids long. Germline V CDR1 and CDR2: SNHLY, FYNNEI. With 5 bases clipped from V and 4 bases from J, the junction kept 5 bases outside the gene matches. CDR3 protein: CASSPGLAGGTETQYF. CDR3 bases: TGTGCCAGCAGTCCGGGACTAGCGGGGGGAACAGAGACCCAGTACTTC.

CDR3 sequence: CASHGGAVGETQYF. The CDR3 nucleotides are TGTGCCAGCCACGGAGGGGCCGTAGGAGAGACCCAGTACTTC. This sequence joins TRBV18 and TRBJ2-5; a possible D gene is TRBD2 (6 bases). Per the germline V gene, CDR1 is KGHSH and CDR2 is LQKENI. The CDR3 is made up of 14 amino acids. The V and J ends lost 8 bases and 4 bases respectively, with 17 bases between them.

The genes are TRBV29-1 and TRBJ2-7, with 9 nucleotides matching TRBD1. CDR3 length equals 14 residues. The germline V gene encodes CDR1 SQVTM and CDR2 ANQGSEA. J gave up 2 bases and V 2 bases, and 4 bases lay outside the gene matches. The CDR3 region has the DNA TGCAGCGTTGAAAGACAGGGGGGCACCTACGAGCAGTACTTC. This codes for CSVERQGGTYEQYF.

CDR3 DNA: TGTGCCAGCAGTCGGACAGGGAACACCGGGGAGCTGTTTTTT. This gives the protein CASSRTGNTGELFF. The chain employs TRBV6-4 and TRBJ2-2, with 7 bases lining up with TRBD1. V gave up 5 bases and J gave up 1 base; unmatched junction bases: 1. The CDR3 runs 14 residues. Germline V CDR1 and CDR2: MRHNA, SNTAGT.

V and J are TRBV5-1 and TRBJ1-3; D uncertain. Trimming shortened V by 0 bases and J by 0 bases, and 4 bases separated the two germline ends. Germline V CDR1 and CDR2: SGHRS, YFSETQ. The CDR3 length is 14 residues. The CDR3 DNA sequence: TGCGCCAGCAGCTTGGTCAGCTCTGGAAACACCATATATTTT. It is translated as CASSLVSSGNTIYF.

This clone was detected only a few times. The chain couples TRBV6-1 to TRBJ2-4; 10 bases map to TRBD1. Unmatched junction bases numbered 2, after V lost 9 bases and J lost 0 bases. The CDR3 runs 14 residues. Germline V gives CDR1 MNHNS, CDR2 SASEGT. Written as DNA, the CDR3 is TGTGCCAGTGGGGACAGGGGAGCCAAAAACATTCAGTACTTC. This sequence encodes CASGDRGAKNIQYF.